This is a list of T cell receptor beta chains from one sample in a study of cytomegalovirus exposure and HLA in healthy donors. Measured with immunoSEQ multiplex PCR; TCRdb has only the in-frame clones, and not every one. Of roughly 170,000 clones in the sample, roughly 84% were seen once. Input material: PBMCs. The receptors stem from a man aged 25-40 years in good health and CMV-seronegative. CDR3s include the opening cysteine and the closing phenylalanine or tryptophan. D genes are given only for firm matches. The size field is filled for only some rows; it gives once, few, many or a size class.

TRBV15	NA	NA	TRBJ2-5	CATSRERVTQETQYF	TGTGCCACCAGCAGAGAACGGGTGACTCAAGAGACCCAGTACTTC
TRBV6-5	NA	NA	TRBJ2-7	CASRKQGEQYF	TGTGCCAGCAGGAAACAGGGCGAGCAGTACTTC
TRBV19	few	NA	TRBJ2-2	CASSIEGQTNTGELFF	TGTGCCAGTAGTATAGAAGGACAGACGAACACCGGGGAGCTGTTTTTT
TRBV5-6	NA	TRBD2	TRBJ2-1	CASSGGIAGGTYNEQFF	TGTGCCAGCAGCGGCGGGATAGCGGGAGGTACCTACAATGAGCAGTTCTTC
TRBV19	NA	TRBD1	TRBJ1-2	CASSVGTGRANYGYTF	TGTGCCAGCTCTGTCGGGACAGGGCGAGCTAACTATGGCTACACCTTC
TRBV15	NA	NA	TRBJ1-2	CATSGGSGGYTF	TGTGCCACCAGCGGAGGCTCGGGTGGCTACACCTTC
TRBV5-3	once	NA	TRBJ1-2	CARSRTFYWGYTF	TGTGCCAGAAGCCGGACTTTCTACTGGGGCTACACCTTC
TRBV30	NA	TRBD1	TRBJ2-5	CAFWTGAETQYF	TGTGCCTTTTGGACAGGGGCAGAGACCCAGTACTTC
TRBV27	many	NA	TRBJ2-7	CASSSGIDEQYF	TGTGCCAGCAGTTCGGGAATCGACGAGCAGTACTTC
TRBV28	once	NA	TRBJ1-2	CASSLLDSSYGYTF	TGTGCCAGCAGTTTACTTGACAGCTCCTATGGCTACACCTTC
TRBV28	NA	TRBD1	TRBJ2-7	CASSLLFRQGQYEQYF	TGTGCCAGCAGTTTACTCTTCAGACAGGGTCAATACGAGCAGTACTTC
TRBV18	NA	NA	TRBJ1-2	CASSPSPTGGGYTF	TGTGCCAGCTCCCCCTCGCCGACAGGAGGTGGCTACACCTTC
TRBV6-5	NA	NA	TRBJ1-2	CASSPTGYGYGYTF	TGTGCCAGCAGTCCCACAGGGTATGGCTATGGCTACACCTTC
TRBV6-6	once	NA	TRBJ1-4	CASSYGGSGEKLFF	TGTGCCAGCAGTTACGGAGGCAGTGGCGAAAAACTGTTTTTT
TRBV28	NA	TRBD1	TRBJ1-5	CASHPGQGPNQPQHF	TGTGCCAGCCATCCGGGACAGGGTCCCAATCAGCCCCAGCATTTT
TRBV7-8	NA	NA	TRBJ2-3	CASSSGVSRTQYF	TGTGCCAGCAGCTCCGGGGTCTCGCGAACGCAGTATTTT
TRBV6-1	NA	TRBD1	TRBJ1-2	CASRFLPPTGDGYTF	TGTGCCAGCAGGTTCCTCCCCCCGACAGGGGATGGCTACACCTTC
TRBV5-1	NA	TRBD2	TRBJ2-5	CASSLAPREGDPEYF	TGCGCCAGCAGCTTGGCCCCCAGGGAGGGAGACCCAGAATACTTC
TRBV7-6	NA	NA	TRBJ1-2	CASSLVLHPREDYGYTF	TGTGCCAGCAGCTTAGTATTACACCCTCGGGAGGACTATGGCTACACCTTC
TRBV7-7	NA	NA	TRBJ2-5	CASSYGQSFQETQYF	TGTGCCAGCAGCTACGGACAGAGCTTCCAAGAGACCCAGTACTTC
TRBV21-1	NA	NA	TRBJ2-1	CASSRLAGDEQFF	TGTGCCAGCAGCAGACTAGCGGGTGACGAGCAGTTCTTC
TRBV7-3	NA	NA	TRBJ2-2	CASSLGASAVLFF	TGTGCCAGCAGCCTTGGTGCTAGCGCTGTGCTGTTTTTT
TRBV20-1	NA	NA	TRBJ1-2	CSASYPDGYTF	TGCAGTGCATCTTATCCGGATGGCTACACCTTC
TRBV28	NA	TRBD2	TRBJ2-7	CASSPRAPRGDYEQYF	TGTGCCAGCAGTCCTAGGGCCCCTCGGGGGGACTACGAGCAGTACTTC